The T cell receptor beta chain under discussion was sequenced for a study of blood T cell repertoires in COVID-19. As for the study in general: PBMCs, B-cell-depleted T cells, or T cells provided the cDNA or gDNA that made up the material.

Only in-frame clones appear in the TCRdb table, and some are missing; sequencing was by immunoSEQ multiplex PCR. This table holds approximately 90,000 clones, about 85% found once. With V trimmed by 9 bases and J by 1 base, 12 bases remained unmatched. The CDR3 is 16 residues long. Germline assignment: CDR1 SGHRS and CDR2 YFSETQ. Specimen: peripheral blood. The chain combines TRBV5-1 with TRBJ2-5; 10 bases are a match to TRBD2. This TCR was sampled from a man aged 50-60 years with acute or convalescent COVID-19. CDR3 DNA: TGCGCCACCGCGACCTCTATAGCGGGGGGCCAAGAGACCCAGTACTTC. It translates to CATATSIAGGQETQYF.